These 12 T cell receptor beta chains were all obtained from the same sample, sequenced in a study of cytomegalovirus exposure and HLA in healthy donors. Amplification used 60 Vbeta primers and 13 Jbeta primers. Profiled with immunoSEQ multiplex PCR; TCRdb holds only in-frame clones, not every one. The repertoire holds about 160,000 clones, with approximately 86% as singletons. The sequencing input was PBMCs. The source is a woman aged 18-29 years in good health and CMV-seronegative.

This clone was seen just once. The rearrangement joins TRBV13 to TRBJ2-5; 9 nucleotides match TRBD1. Germline V CDR1 and CDR2: PRHDT, FYEKMQ (reference sequence). The CDR3 extends over 11 amino acids. V trimming: 8 bases; J trimming: 5 bases; junction bases outside the gene matches: 0. For the CDR3, the DNA is TGTGCCAGCGGACAGGGGGAGACCCAGTACTTC. Protein: CASGQGETQYF.

The J gene is TRBJ1-1, the V gene TRBV5-1, with 7 bases fitting TRBD1. Trimming cost V 3 bases and J 1 base; bases outside gene matches: 3. This CDR3 is built from 14 residues. The V gene's germline CDR1 is SGHRS and CDR2 YFSETQ. This CDR3 reads CASSWTGGNTEAFF. DNA for the CDR3: TGCGCCAGCAGCTGGACAGGAGGGAACACTGAAGCTTTCTTT.

DNA for the CDR3: TGTGCCAGCAGGGAGGACGTGGGCGAGCAGTACTTC. Protein: CASREDVGEQYF. The chain carries TRBV6-1 and TRBJ2-7, with D possibly TRBD2 on 5 matching bases. Germline lookup yields CDR1 MNHNS and CDR2 SASEGT. V gave up 6 bases and J gave up 6 bases, with 12 bases separating them. The CDR3 covers 12 residues.

The chain couples TRBV9 to TRBJ1-2; unclear D gene. The germline V gene has CDR1 SGDLS and CDR2 YYNGEE. The CDR3 spans 13 residues. Trimming stripped 1 base from V and 7 bases from J, with 11 bases between. This chain's CDR3 is CASSVREGAGYTF. CDR3 nucleotides: TGTGCCAGCAGCGTACGGGAGGGTGCTGGCTACACCTTC.

Points on this clone: Other nucleotide sequences from this sample produce the same CDR3. The chain carries TRBV2 and TRBJ1-1; D may be TRBD1 (6 bases). Trimming shortened V by 6 bases and J by 7 bases, and 15 bases separated the two germline ends. The CDR3 runs to 13 residues. Germline assignment: CDR1 SNHLY and CDR2 FYNNEI. DNA of the CDR3: TGTGCCAGCAGGCTACCGGGGGGGCTTGAAGCTTTCTTT. This translates into CASRLPGGLEAFF.

This sequence joins TRBV7-2 and TRBJ1-2, with 10 bases identical to TRBD1. This CDR3 has 15 residues. Germline V gene lookup returns CDR1 SGHTA and CDR2 FQGNSA. Trimming at V came to 0 bases and at J to 8 bases, leaving 6 bases not matched to a gene. The CDR3 coding sequence is TGTGCCAGCAGCTTAGCCCGGGACAGGGGACGCGGCTACACCTTC. Translation: CASSLARDRGRGYTF.

The J gene is TRBJ2-3, the V gene TRBV27, with D possibly TRBD2 on 6 matching bases. From germline, CDR1 is MNHEY and CDR2 SMNVEV (reference sequence). This CDR3 spans 13 amino acids. V was shortened by 4 bases and J by 6 bases, with 11 bases between the two germline ends. CDR3 DNA sequence: TGTGCCAGCAGTTCTGGACTAAAGGATACGCAGTATTTT. This sequence encodes CASSSGLKDTQYF.

The V and J genes are TRBV7-8 and TRBJ2-5; TRBD2 matches at 11 bases. CDR1 and CDR2 from the germline V gene are SGHVS and FQNEAQ. The CDR3 runs 15 residues. V dropped 3 bases and J dropped 3; count of bases not matched to a gene: 3. The CDR3 DNA is TGTGCCAGCAGCTTTAGCGGGAGGGCCGAAGAGACCCAGTACTTC. This encodes CASSFSGRAEETQYF.

The chain links TRBV2 to TRBJ2-2; 11 bases are a match to TRBD2. The germline gives CDR1 SNHLY, CDR2 FYNNEI. The CDR3 sequence is 16 residues long. V gave up 2 bases and J gave up 6 bases; unmatched junction bases: 5. This CDR3 reads CASSERSSGRSGELFF. CDR3 DNA sequence: TGTGCCAGCAGTGAACGGTCTAGCGGGAGGTCCGGGGAGCTGTTTTTT.

The rearrangement links TRBV27 to TRBJ1-4, with 10 bases aligning to TRBD1. V dropped 4 bases and J dropped 3; count of bases not matched to a gene: 8. The CDR3 has 17 amino acids. Germline V CDR1 and CDR2: MNHEY, SMNVEV (reference sequence). This CDR3 reads CASSSRTGGIPNEKLFF. In DNA, the CDR3 is TGTGCCAGCAGTTCGAGGACAGGGGGAATACCTAATGAAAAACTGTTTTTT. The full variable domain, in which reference TRBV27 and TRBJ1-4 provide the parts outside the CDR3, is EAQVTQNPRYLITVTGKKLTVTCSQNMNHEYMSWYRQDPGLGLRQIYYSMNVEVTDKGDVPEGYKVSRKEKRNFPLILESPSPNQTSLYFCASSSRTGGIPNEKLFFGSGTQLSVL.

This rearrangement joins TRBV10-3 to TRBJ1-2; 11 nucleotides agree with TRBD1. The CDR3 has 19 amino acids. The ends lost 0 bases at V and 8 bases at J; junction bases unmatched: 17. The V gene's germline CDR1 is ENHRY and CDR2 SYGVKD. CDR3 DNA: TGTGCCATCAGTGAGTCGACGGGGACAGGGGGGCCAGGGGTACGCGGCTACACCTTC. It codes for CAISESTGTGGPGVRGYTF.

The chain employs TRBV5-6 and TRBJ2-4, with D possibly TRBD1 on 6 matching bases. CDR3 length: 16 amino acids. V lost 0 bases to trimming and J lost 2 bases, with 12 bases between them. CDR1 is SGHDT, CDR2 YYEEEE, per germline. The CDR3 DNA sequence: TGTGCCAGCAGCTTGGAGGGGGAAGGGACCAAAAACATTCAGTACTTC. Residues: CASSLEGEGTKNIQYF.